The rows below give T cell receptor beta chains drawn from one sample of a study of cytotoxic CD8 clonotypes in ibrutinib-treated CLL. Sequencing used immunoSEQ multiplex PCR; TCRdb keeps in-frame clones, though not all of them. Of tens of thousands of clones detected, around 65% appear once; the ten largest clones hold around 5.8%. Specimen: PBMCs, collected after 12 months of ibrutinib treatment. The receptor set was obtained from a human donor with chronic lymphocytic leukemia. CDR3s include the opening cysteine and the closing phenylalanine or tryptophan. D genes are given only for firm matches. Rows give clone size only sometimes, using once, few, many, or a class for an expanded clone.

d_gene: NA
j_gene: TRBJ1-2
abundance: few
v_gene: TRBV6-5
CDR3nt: TGTGCCGCGGCGGCCAGACCTGGAGGTGGCTACACCTTC
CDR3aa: CAAAARPGGGYTF

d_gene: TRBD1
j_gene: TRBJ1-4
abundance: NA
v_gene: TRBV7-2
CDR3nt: TGTGCCAGCAGCTTAGCACAGGGGGCTTATGAAAAACTGTTTTTT
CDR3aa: CASSLAQGAYEKLFF

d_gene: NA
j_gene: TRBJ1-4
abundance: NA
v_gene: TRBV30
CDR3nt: TGTGCCTGGACCCTAGGGCGGGGGGCTAATAATGAAAAACTGTTTTTT
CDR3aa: CAWTLGRGANNEKLFF

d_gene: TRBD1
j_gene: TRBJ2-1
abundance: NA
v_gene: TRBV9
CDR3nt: TGTGCCAGCAGGACGGACAGGGTGAGGTACGGCGGCAATGAGCAGTTCTTC
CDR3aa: CASRTDRVRYGGNEQFF

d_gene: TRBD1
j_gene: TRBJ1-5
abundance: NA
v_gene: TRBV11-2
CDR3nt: TGTGCCAGCAGCTGGGCAGGGGGGCATCAGCCCCAGCATTTT
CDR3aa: CASSWAGGHQPQHF

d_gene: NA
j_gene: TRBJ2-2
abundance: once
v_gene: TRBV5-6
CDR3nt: TGTGCCAGCAGCCCGGGATGGGCCACCACCGGGGAGCTGTTTTTT
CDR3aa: CASSPGWATTGELFF

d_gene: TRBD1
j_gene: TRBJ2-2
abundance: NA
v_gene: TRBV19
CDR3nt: TGTGCCAGTACCCGGGACAGGGGAACCGGGGAGCTGTTTTTT
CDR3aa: CASTRDRGTGELFF

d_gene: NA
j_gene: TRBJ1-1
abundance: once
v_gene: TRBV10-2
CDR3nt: TGCGCCAGCAGTGAGATGGGGGCGTCGAACACTGAAGCTTTCTTT
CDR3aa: CASSEMGASNTEAFF

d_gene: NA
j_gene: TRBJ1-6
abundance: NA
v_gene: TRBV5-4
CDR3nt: TGTGCCAGCAAAACACACGGGGTTTTTAATTCACCCCTCCACTTT
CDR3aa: CASKTHGVFNSPLHF

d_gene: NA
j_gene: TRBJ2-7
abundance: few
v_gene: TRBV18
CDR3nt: TGTGCCAGCTCACCCGGGGAGGAGCAGTACTTC
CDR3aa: CASSPGEEQYF

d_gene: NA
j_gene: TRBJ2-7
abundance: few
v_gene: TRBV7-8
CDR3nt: TGTGCCAGCAGCTTAACCGGGCGATCCTACGAGCAGTACTTC
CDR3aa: CASSLTGRSYEQYF

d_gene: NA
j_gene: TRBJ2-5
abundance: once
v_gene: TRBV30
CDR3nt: TGTGCCTGGCTTCCCAGTGAGGAGACCCAGTACTTC
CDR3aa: CAWLPSEETQYF

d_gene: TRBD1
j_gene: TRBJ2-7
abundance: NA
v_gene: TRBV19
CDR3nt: TGTGCCAGTAGTCCTGGGACAGCTCTTTCCTACGAGCAGTACTTC
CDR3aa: CASSPGTALSYEQYF

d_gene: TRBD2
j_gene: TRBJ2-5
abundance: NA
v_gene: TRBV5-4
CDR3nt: TGTGCCAGCAGCGCGGGGGGCCAAGAGACCCAGTACTTC
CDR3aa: CASSAGGQETQYF

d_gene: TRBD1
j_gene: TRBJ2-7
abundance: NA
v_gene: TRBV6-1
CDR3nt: TGTGCCAGCAGTCACACCGGGACAGGAGTCTACGAGCAGTACTTC
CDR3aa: CASSHTGTGVYEQYF

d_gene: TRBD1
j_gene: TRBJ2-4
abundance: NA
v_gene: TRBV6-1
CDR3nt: TGTGCCAGCAGTGGTGACAGGGGTCTGGCCAAAAACATTCAGTACTTC
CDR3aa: CASSGDRGLAKNIQYF

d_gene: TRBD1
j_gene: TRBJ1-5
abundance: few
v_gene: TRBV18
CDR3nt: TGTGCCAGCTCACCAAGGCAGGGGGGCCCTCAGCCCCAGCATTTT
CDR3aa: CASSPRQGGPQPQHF

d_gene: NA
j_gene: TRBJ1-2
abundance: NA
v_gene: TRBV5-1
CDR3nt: TGCGCCAGCAGCTTGGCCCTGACAGCTCCGGGTGGCTACACCTTC
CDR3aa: CASSLALTAPGGYTF

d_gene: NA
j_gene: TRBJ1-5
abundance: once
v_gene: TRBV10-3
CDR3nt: TGTGCCATCAGTGAGCCAGGGAGCAATCAGCCCCAGCATTTT
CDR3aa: CAISEPGSNQPQHF

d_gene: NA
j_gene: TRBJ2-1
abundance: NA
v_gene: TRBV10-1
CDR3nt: TGCGCCAGCAGTGATACCAGGGGGGGGGCTGTCTATGAGCAGTTCTTC
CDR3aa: CASSDTRGGAVYEQFF

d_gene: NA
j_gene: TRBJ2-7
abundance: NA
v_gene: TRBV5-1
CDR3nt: TGCGCCAGCAGCTTGGGACGCGGGCTTGGAGAGCAGTACTTC
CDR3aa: CASSLGRGLGEQYF

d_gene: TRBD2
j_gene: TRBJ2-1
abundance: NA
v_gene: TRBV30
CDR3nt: TGTGCCTGGAGTGGAAGCGGGGTCAATGAGCAGTTCTTC
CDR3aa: CAWSGSGVNEQFF

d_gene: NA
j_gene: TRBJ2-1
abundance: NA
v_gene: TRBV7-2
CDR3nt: TGTGCCAGCAGCTTAGCCGGGCACAATGAGCAGTTCTTC
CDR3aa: CASSLAGHNEQFF

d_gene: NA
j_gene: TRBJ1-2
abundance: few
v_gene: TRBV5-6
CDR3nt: TGTGCCAGCAGCTTGTTGGGCATTGAGGCAGGAGCTAACTATGGCTACACCTTC
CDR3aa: CASSLLGIEAGANYGYTF

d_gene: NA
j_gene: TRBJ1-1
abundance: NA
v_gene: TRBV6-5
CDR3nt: TGTGCCAGCAGCCCGGGGGGCATGAACACTGAAGCTTTCTTT
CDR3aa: CASSPGGMNTEAFF

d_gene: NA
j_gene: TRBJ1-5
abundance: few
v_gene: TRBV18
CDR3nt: TGTGCCAGCTCACTACAGTCCCAGGGCAATCAGCCCCAGCATTTT
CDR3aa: CASSLQSQGNQPQHF

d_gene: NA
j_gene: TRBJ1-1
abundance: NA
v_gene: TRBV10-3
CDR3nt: TGTGCCATCAGTGAGTGGGACACCTCGAACACTGAAGCTTTCTTT
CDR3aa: CAISEWDTSNTEAFF

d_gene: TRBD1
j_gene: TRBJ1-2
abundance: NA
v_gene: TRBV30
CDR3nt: TGTGCCTGGAGTGGCAGGGCAGGGGGCCTCAACTATGGCTACACCTTC
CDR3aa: CAWSGRAGGLNYGYTF

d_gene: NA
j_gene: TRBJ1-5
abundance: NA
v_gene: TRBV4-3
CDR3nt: TGCGCCAGCAGCCCATCCAACGGGCCGTATCAGCCCCAGCATTTT
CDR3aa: CASSPSNGPYQPQHF

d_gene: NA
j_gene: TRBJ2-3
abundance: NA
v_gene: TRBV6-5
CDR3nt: TGTGCCAGCAGTTACTCGGGGGATACGCAGTATTTT
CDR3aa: CASSYSGDTQYF

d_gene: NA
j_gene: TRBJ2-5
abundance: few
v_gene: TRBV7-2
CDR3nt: TGTGCCAGCAGCTTAAGGTCTTGGGGGCGGGGTGTTGAGACCCAGTACTTC
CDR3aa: CASSLRSWGRGVETQYF

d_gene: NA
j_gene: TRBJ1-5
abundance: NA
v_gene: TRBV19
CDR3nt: TGTGCCAGTAGTTTCCGAACCGTAGGGATCACTAGCAATCAGCCCCAGCATTTT
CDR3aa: CASSFRTVGITSNQPQHF

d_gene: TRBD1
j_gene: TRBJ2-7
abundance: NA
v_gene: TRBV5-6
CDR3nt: TGTGCCAGCAGCGCCCTGGCCTCCGGGACAGGGGAAAGCTCCTACGAGCAGTACTTC
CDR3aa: CASSALASGTGESSYEQYF

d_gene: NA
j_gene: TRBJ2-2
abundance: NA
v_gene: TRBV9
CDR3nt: TGTGCCAGCAGCACCCCGCATTTGACAGGAAACACCGGGGAGCTGTTTTTT
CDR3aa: CASSTPHLTGNTGELFF

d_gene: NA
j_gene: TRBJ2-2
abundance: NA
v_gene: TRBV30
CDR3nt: TGTGCCTGGGGCGGCAGGGCGTACACCGGGGAGCTGTTTTTT
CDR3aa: CAWGGRAYTGELFF

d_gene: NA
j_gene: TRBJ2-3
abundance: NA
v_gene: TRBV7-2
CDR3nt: TGTGCCAGCAGCCTACAGAGCACAGATACGCAGTATTTT
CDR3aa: CASSLQSTDTQYF

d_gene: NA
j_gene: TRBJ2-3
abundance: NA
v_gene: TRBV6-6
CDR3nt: TGTGCCAGCAGTCCCCGCGGCTCAGGGGGCACAGATACGCAGTATTTT
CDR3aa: CASSPRGSGGTDTQYF

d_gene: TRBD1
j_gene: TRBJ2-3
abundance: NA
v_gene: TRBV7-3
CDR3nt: TGTGCCAGCAGCGGACAGGGCTTTAGGGATACGCAGTATTTT
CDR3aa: CASSGQGFRDTQYF

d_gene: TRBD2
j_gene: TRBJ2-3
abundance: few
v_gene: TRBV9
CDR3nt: TGTGCCAGCAGCGCTAGCGGGGGACGCACAGATACGCAGTATTTT
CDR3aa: CASSASGGRTDTQYF

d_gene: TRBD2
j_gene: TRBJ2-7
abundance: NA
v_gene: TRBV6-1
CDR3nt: TGTGCCAGCAAGGAGGGCGGGGGGGCGATCCACGAGCAGTACTTC
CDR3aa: CASKEGGGAIHEQYF

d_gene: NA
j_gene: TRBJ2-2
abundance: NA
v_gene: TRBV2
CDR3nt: TGTGCCAGCAGCCTGGACAGTACCTCGAACACCGGGGAGCTGTTTTTT
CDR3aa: CASSLDSTSNTGELFF

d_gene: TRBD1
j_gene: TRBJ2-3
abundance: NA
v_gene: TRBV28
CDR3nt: TGTGCCAGCGCCTGGGGACAGAACACAGATACGCAGTATTTT
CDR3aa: CASAWGQNTDTQYF

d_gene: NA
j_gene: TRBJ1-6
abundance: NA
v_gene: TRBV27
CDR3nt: TGTGCCAGCAGTTTAGAGAGGACATCTTATAATTCACCCCTCCACTTT
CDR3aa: CASSLERTSYNSPLHF

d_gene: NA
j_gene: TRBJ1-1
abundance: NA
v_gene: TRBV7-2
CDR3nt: TGTGCCAGCAGCCCCGGGGGGGGAACGGTTGAAGCTTTCTTT
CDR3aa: CASSPGGGTVEAFF

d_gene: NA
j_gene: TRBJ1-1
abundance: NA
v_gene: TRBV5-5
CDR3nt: TGTGCCAGCAGCTCGTCTTGGGGCATTCCGAACACTGAAGCTTTCTTT
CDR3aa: CASSSSWGIPNTEAFF

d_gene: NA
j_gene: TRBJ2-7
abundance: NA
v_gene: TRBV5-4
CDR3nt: TGTGCCAGCAGCTTACGAGGGGGAGGCTCCTACGAGCAGTACTTC
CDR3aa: CASSLRGGGSYEQYF

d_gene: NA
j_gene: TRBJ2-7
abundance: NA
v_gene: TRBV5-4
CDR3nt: TGTGCCAGCAGCGAATTGGATGGTCTAGCCCGTAACGAGCAGTACTTC
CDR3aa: CASSELDGLARNEQYF

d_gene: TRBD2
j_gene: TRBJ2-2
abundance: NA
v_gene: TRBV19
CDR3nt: TGTGCCAGTACCCCCCCGGGGGGGCACGGGGAGCTGTTTTTT
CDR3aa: CASTPPGGHGELFF

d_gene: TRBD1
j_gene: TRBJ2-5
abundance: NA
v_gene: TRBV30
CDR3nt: TGTGCCTGGAGGAAGACAGGGGGCGGCGAGACCCAGTACTTC
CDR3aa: CAWRKTGGGETQYF

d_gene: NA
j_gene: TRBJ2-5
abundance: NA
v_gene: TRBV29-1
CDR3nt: TGCAGCGCCCCCCTGAGAGGCCACCAAGAGACCCAGTACTTC
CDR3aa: CSAPLRGHQETQYF

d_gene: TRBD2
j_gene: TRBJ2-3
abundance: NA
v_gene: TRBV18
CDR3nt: TGTGCCAGCTCACCCCCCGGGACTAGAATTGGCACAGATACGCAGTATTTT
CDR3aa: CASSPPGTRIGTDTQYF

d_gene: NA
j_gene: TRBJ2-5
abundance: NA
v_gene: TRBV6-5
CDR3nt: TGTGCCAGCAGTTACACAGTGCCGGGGGCCCAGTACTTC
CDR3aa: CASSYTVPGAQYF